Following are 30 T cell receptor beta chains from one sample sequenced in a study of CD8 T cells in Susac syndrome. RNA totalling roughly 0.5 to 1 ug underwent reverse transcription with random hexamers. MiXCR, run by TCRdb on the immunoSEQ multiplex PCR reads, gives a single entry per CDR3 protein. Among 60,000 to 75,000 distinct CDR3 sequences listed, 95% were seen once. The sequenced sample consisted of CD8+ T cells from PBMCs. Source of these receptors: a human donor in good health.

CDR3 bases: TGTGCCAGCAGCGTAGGTAGTCTTCCCTCCTACGAGCAGTACTTC. Its translation: CASSVGSLPSYEQYF. The V and J genes are TRBV9 and TRBJ2-7; D is unclear. Germline CDR1 reads SGDLS; CDR2 reads YYNGEE. Between the trimmed V and J ends, which lost 0 bases and 0 bases, there was a span of 10 bases. The CDR3 has 15 residues.

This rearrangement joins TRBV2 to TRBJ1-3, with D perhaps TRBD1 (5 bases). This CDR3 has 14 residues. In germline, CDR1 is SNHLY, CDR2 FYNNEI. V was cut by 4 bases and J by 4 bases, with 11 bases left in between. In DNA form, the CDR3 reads TGTGCCAGCAGTGCGCAGGGTTCGGGAAACACCATATATTTT. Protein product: CASSAQGSGNTIYF.

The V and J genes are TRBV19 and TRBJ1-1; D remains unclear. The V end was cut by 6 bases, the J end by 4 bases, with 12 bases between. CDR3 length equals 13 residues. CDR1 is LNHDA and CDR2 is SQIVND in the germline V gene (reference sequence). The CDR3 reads CASSPGGRTEAFF. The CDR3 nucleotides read TGTGCCAGTAGCCCGGGTGGGCGCACTGAAGCTTTCTTT.

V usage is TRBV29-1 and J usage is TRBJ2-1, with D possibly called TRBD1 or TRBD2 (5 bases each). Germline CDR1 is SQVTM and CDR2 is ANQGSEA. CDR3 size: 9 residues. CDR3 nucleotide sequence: TGCAGGGGACGTCCTCAGCAGTTCTTC. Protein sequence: CRGRPQQFF.

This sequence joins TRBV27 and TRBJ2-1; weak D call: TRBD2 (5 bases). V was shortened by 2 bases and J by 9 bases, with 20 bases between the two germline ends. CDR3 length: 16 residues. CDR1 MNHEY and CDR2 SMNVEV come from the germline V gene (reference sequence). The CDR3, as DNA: TGTGCCAGCAGTTTAACCGTCATAAAGGACTCAAGTGAGCAGTTCTTC. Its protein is CASSLTVIKDSSEQFF.

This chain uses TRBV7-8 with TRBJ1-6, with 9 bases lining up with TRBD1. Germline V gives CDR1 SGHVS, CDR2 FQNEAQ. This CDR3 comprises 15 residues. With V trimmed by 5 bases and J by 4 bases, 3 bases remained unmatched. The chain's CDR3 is CASSRGTGYNSPLHF. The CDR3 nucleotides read TGTGCCAGCAGCAGAGGGACAGGGTATAATTCACCCCTCCACTTT.

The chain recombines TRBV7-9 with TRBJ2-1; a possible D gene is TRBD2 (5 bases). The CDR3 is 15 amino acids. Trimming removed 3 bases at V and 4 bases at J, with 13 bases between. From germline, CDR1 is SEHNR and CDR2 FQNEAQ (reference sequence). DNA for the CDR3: TGTGCCAGCAGCTTCGAGGGCATCATGTACAATGAGCAGTTCTTC. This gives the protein CASSFEGIMYNEQFF.

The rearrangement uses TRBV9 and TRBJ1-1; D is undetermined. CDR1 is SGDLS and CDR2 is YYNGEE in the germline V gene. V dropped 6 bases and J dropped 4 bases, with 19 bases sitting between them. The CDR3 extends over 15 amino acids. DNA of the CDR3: TGTGCCAGCACCCCAGGAGGCGAGATCAGCACTGAAGCTTTCTTT. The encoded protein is CASTPGGEISTEAFF.

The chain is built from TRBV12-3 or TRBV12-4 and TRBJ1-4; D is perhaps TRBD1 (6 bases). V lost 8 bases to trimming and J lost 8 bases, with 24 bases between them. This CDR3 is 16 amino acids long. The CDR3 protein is CASRPGGRTIGEKLFF. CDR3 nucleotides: TGTGCCAGCCGACCCGGGGGGCGGACAATAGGAGAAAAACTGTTTTTT.

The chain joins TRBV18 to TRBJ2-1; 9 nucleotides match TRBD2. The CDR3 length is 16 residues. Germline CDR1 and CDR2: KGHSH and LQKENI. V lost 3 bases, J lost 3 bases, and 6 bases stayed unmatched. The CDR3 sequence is CASSPPPSGDYNEQFF. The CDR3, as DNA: TGTGCCAGCTCACCCCCTCCTAGCGGGGACTACAATGAGCAGTTCTTC.

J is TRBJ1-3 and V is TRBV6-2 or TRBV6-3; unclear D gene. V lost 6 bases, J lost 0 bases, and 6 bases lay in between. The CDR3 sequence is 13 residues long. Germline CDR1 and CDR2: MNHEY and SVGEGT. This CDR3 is CASSRSSGNTIYF. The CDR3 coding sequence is TGTGCCAGCAGCCGGAGCTCTGGAAACACCATATATTTT.

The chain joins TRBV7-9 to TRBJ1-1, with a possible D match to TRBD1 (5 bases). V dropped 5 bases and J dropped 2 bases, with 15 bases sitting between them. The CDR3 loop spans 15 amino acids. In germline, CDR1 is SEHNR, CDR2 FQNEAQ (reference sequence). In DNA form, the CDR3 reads TGTGCCAGCAGCCGCGGGTTGGGGGTTAACACTGAAGCTTTCTTT. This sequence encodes CASSRGLGVNTEAFF.

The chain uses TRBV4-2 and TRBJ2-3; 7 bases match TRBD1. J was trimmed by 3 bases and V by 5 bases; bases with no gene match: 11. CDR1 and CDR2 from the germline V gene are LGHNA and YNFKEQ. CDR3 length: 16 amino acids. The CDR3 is CASSTSRGLLTDTQYF. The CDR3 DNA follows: TGTGCCAGCAGCACGTCGAGGGGGCTCTTGACAGATACGCAGTATTTT.

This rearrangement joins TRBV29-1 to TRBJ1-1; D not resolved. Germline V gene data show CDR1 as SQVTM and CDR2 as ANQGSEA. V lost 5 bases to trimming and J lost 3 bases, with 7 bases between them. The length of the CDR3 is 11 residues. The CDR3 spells CSVNGDTEAFF. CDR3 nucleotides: TGCAGCGTTAATGGGGACACTGAAGCTTTCTTT.

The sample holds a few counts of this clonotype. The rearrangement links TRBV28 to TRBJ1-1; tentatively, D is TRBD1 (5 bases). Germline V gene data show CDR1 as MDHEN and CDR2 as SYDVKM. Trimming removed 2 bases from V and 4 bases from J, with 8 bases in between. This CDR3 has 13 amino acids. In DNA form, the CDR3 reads TGTGCCAGCAGTTTAGGAGGGGCCACTGAAGCTTTCTTT. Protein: CASSLGGATEAFF.

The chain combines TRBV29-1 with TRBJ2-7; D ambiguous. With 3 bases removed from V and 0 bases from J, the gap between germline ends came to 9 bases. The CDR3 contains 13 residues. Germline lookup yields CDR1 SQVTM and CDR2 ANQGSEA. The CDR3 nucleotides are TGCAGCGTTGATGGGGTTAGCTCCTACGAGCAGTACTTC. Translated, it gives CSVDGVSSYEQYF.

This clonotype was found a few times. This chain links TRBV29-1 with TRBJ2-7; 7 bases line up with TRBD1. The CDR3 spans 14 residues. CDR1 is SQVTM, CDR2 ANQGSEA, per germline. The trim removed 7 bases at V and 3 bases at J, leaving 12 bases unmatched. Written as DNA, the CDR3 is TGCAGCGCTCAAGGGACAGTTGGGGACTACGAGCAGTACTTC. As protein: CSAQGTVGDYEQYF.

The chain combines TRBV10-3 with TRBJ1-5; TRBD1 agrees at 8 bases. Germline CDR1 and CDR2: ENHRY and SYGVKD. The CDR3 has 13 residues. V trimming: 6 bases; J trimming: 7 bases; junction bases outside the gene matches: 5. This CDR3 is CAISQGARQPQHF. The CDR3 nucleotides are TGTGCCATCAGCCAGGGGGCGAGGCAGCCCCAGCATTTT.

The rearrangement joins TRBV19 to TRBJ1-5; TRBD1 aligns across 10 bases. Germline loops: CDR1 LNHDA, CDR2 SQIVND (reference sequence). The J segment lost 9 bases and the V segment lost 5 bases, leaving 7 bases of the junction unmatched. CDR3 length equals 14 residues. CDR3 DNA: TGTGCCAGTAGTCCTGGGACAGGGGCCCTGCCCCAGCATTTT. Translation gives CASSPGTGALPQHF.

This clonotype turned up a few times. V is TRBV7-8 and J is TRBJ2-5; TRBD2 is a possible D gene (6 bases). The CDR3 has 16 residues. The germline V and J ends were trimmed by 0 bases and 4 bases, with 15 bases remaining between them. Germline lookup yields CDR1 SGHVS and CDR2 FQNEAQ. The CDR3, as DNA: TGTGCCAGCAGCTTAGCTGTCGGGGGATTGGGAGAGACCCAGTACTTC. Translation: CASSLAVGGLGETQYF.

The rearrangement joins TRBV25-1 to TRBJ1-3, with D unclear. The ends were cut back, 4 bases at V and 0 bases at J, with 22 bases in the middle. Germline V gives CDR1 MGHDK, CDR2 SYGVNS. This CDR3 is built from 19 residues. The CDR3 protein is CASSGPSPGQIHSGNTIYF. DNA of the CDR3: TGTGCCAGCAGTGGGCCCTCTCCCGGGCAGATCCACTCTGGAAACACCATATATTTT.

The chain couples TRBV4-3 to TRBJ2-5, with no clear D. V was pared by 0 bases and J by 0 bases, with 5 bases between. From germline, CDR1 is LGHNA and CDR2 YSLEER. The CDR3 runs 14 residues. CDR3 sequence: CASSQDYDQETQYF. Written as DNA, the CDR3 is TGCGCCAGCAGCCAAGATTACGACCAAGAGACCCAGTACTTC.

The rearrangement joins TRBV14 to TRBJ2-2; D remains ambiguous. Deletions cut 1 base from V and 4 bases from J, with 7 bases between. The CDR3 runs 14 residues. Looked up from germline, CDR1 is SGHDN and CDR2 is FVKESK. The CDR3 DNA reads TGTGCCAGCAGCCAAGTCCAGAGCACCGGGGAGCTGTTTTTT. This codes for CASSQVQSTGELFF.

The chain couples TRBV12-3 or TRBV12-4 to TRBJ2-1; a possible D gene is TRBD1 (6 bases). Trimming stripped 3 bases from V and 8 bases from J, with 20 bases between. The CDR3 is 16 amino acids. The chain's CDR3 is CASSFEGQQDSDEQFF. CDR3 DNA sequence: TGTGCCAGCAGTTTTGAGGGCCAACAGGACAGCGATGAGCAGTTCTTC.

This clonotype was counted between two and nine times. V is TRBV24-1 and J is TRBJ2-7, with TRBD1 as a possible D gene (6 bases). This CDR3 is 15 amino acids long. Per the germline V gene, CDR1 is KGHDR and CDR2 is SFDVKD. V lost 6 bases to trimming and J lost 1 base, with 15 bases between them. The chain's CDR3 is CATSPRQDNSYEQYV. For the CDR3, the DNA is TGTGCCACCAGTCCCAGACAGGATAATTCCTACGAGCAGTACGTC.

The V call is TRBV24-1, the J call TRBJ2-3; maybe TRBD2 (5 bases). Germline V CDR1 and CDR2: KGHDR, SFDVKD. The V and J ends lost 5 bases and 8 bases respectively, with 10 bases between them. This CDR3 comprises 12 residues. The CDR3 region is CATSAEGLTQYF. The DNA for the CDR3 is TGTGCCACCAGTGCCGAGGGCCTTACGCAGTATTTT.

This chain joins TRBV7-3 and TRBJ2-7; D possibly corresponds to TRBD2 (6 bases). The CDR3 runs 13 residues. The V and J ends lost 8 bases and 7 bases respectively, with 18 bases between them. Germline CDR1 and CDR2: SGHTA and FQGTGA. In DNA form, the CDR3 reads TGTGCCAGCTCTGCGGGGACTGCGGGGGAGCAGTACTTC. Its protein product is CASSAGTAGEQYF.

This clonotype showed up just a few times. The CDR3 DNA reads TGTGCCAGCAGCCAGGGACAGGGGAACACTGAAGCTTTCTTT. This sequence encodes CASSQGQGNTEAFF. The V call is TRBV21-1, the J call TRBJ1-1; TRBD1 is the table's D call, not checked against the DNA. TRBV21-1 is a recognized pseudogene. This CDR3 is built from 14 residues.

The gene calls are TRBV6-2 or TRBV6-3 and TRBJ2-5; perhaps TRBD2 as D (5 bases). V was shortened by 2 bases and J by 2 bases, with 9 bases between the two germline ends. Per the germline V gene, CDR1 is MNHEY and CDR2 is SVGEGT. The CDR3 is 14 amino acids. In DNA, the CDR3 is TGTGCCAGCAGTTACAGCGGCCAACAAGAGACCCAGTACTTC. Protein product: CASSYSGQQETQYF.

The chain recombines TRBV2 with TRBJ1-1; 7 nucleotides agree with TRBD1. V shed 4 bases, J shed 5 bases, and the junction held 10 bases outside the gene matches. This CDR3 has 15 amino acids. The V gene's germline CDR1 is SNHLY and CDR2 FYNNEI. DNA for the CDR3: TGTGCCAGCAGTGGGGGGACAGCCCCCTGGACTGAAGCTTTCTTT. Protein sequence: CASSGGTAPWTEAFF.